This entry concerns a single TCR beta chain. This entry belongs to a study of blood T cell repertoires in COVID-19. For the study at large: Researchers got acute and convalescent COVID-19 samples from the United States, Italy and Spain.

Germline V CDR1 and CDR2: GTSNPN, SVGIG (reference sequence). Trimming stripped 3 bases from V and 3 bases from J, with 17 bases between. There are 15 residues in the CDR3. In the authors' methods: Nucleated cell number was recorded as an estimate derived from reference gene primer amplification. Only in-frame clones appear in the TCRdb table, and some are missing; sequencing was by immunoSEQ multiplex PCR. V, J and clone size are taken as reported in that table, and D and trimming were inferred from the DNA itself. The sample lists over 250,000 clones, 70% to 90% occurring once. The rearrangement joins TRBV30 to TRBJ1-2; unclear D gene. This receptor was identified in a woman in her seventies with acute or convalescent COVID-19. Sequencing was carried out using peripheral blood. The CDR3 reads CAWSQTEAFHYGYTF. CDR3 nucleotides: TGTGCCTGGAGCCAAACAGAAGCCTTCCACTATGGCTACACCTTC.